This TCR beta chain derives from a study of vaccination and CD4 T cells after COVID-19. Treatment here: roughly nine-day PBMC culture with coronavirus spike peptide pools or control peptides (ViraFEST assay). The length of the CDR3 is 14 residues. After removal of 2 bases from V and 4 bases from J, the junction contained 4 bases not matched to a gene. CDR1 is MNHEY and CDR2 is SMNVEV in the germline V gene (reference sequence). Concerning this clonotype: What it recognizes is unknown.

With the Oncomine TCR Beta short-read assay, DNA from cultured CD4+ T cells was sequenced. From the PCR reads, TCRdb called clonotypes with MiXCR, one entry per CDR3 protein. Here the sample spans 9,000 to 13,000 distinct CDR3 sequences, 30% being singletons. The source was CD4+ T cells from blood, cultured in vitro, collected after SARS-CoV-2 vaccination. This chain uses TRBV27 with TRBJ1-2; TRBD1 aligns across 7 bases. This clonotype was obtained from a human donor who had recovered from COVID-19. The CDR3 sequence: CASSLPDRAYGYTF. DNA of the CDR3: TGTGCCAGCAGTTTACCCGACAGGGCCTATGGCTACACCTTC.